This TCR beta chain was captured by sequencing in a study of shared clonotypes between healthy human individuals. Study as a whole: The donors, a couple of women and three men, were aged 18 to 49. Study observations and caveats: Represented genetic and exposure-history diversity was restricted by having few donors. Expectations were that clonotype sharing among donors would be affected by sequencing depth.

Turning to this clone: Its target is not known.

Measured with immunoSEQ multiplex PCR; TCRdb has only the in-frame clones, and not every one. The sample lists about 490,000 clones, about 78% occurring once. V lost 3 bases, J lost 4 bases, and 10 bases lay in between. The CDR3 extends over 15 amino acids. Germline loops: CDR1 MDHEN, CDR2 SYDVKM. This clonotype was sampled from a woman aged 40 to 50 in good health. Some clones in this sample may be carry-over from other donors' samples. Sequenced: PBMCs. The chain carries TRBV28 and TRBJ2-6, with D maybe TRBD1 (6 bases). Here the CDR3 reads CASSLGRGGANVLTF. The CDR3 coding sequence is TGTGCCAGCAGTTTGGGCAGGGGAGGGGCCAACGTCCTGACTTTC.